Detailed here is one TCR beta chain. Antigen unknown. This record belongs to a study of T-cell reconstitution after alpha-beta-depleted transplantation in children. Notes on the study in general: After transplant, at about two months, alpha-beta T cells were reportedly derived from several hundred expanded graft clones. One year post-transplant, T-cell counts and diversity were largely derived from T cells produced anew.

Unique molecular identifiers were used to barcode this TCRbeta library. From the PCR reads, TCRdb called clonotypes with MiXCR, one entry per CDR3 protein. The sample includes about 460,000 distinct CDR3 sequences, over 9.5% seen only once; the top ten take 12% to 15%. The CDR3 extends over 14 amino acids. Germline V CDR1 and CDR2: LGHNA, YSLEER. Trimming stripped 2 bases from V and 4 bases from J, with 9 bases between. J is TRBJ1-5 and V is TRBV4-3; D ambiguous. Sample: PBMCs, mostly from graft donor cells, taken 180 days after TCRalphabeta/CD19-depleted stem cell transplant. The TCR originated in a female patient aged 2 to 10 who had a stem cell transplant for aplastic anemia, so the T cells may come from the graft donor. The CDR3 is CASSQRRRNQPQHF. The CDR3 DNA sequence: TGCGCCAGCAGCCAACGGCGGAGGAATCAGCCCCAGCATTTT.